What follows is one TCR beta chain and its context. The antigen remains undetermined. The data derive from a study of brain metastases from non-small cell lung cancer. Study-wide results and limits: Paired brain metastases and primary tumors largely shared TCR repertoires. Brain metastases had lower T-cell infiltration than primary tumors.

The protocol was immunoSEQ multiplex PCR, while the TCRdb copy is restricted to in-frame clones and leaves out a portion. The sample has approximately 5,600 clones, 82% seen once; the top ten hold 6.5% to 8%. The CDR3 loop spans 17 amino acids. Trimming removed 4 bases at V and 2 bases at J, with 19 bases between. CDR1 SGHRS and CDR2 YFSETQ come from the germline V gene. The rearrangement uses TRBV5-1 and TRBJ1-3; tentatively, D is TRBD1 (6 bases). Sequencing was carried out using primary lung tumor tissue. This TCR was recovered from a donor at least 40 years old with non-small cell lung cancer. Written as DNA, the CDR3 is TGCGCCAGCAGCGACGAATCCCGAGGGGGGCCTGGAAACACCATATATTTT. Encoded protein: CASSDESRGGPGNTIYF.